This entry lists 26 T cell receptor beta chains sequenced from one sample in a study of T cell clones after liver transplantation (dated by TCRdb to between 2017 and 2020). Receptor libraries were prepared by the immunoSEQ multiplex PCR assay. TCRdb's version of the immuneACCESS table is confined to in-frame rearrangements and falls short of the full clone set. An unresolved V gene accounts for under half of the shortfall where checked; the remainder is of unknown origin. The sample table lists around 43,000 clones, around 84% of them with a count of one. Of the sample, around 2.5% is held by the ten largest clones. The sample consisted of CD4+ T cells from blood, taken 24 months after liver transplant. The receptors come from a human patient who received a liver transplant. Some T cells seen after a transplant may have their origin in the graft donor.

The CDR3 coding sequence is TGTGCCAGCAGCTTAGAACTAGCGGGACCCGGTAAGGCCCAGTACTTC. The encoded protein is CASSLELAGPGKAQYF. V and J are TRBV7-2 and TRBJ2-5; 10 positions agree with TRBD2. The V segment lost 1 base and the J segment 9 bases; nucleotides outside the gene matches: 11. The CDR3 covers 16 residues. Germline CDR1 is SGHTA and CDR2 is FQGNSA.

The chain joins TRBV19 to TRBJ2-1; D remains ambiguous. CDR1 LNHDA and CDR2 SQIVND come from the germline V gene (reference sequence). V lost 5 bases, J lost 10 bases, and 15 bases lay in between. This CDR3 has 13 residues. The CDR3 sequence is CASSCPDCVEQFF. DNA of the CDR3: TGTGCCAGTAGTTGCCCCGACTGCGTGGAGCAGTTCTTC. Looking up the rest from reference TRBV19 and TRBJ2-1 gives the full variable domain: DGGITQSPKYLFRKEGQNVTLSCEQNLNHDAMYWYRQDPGQGLRLIYYSQIVNDFQKGDIAEGYSVSREKKESFPLTVTSAQKNPTAFYLCASSCPDCVEQFFGPGTRLTVL.

CDR3 region: CAISGTSGSGSYNEQFF. The CDR3 DNA sequence: TGTGCCATCAGTGGGACTAGCGGGAGCGGGTCCTACAATGAGCAGTTCTTC. The rearrangement joins TRBV10-3 to TRBJ2-1; 13 bases map to TRBD2. V gave up 4 bases and J gave up 1 base; unmatched junction bases: 4. In germline, CDR1 is ENHRY, CDR2 SYGVKD. The CDR3 consists of 17 residues.

The chain is built from TRBV7-8 and TRBJ2-5, with D unresolved. The CDR3 consists of 16 residues. Germline values: CDR1 SGHVS, CDR2 FQNEAQ. V was clipped by 0 bases and J by 3 bases, with 14 bases between them. The CDR3 DNA reads TGTGCCAGCAGCTTAGCACGGACGAATAGGGAAGAGACCCAGTACTTC. Encoded protein: CASSLARTNREETQYF.

This clone was counted a few times. This sequence joins TRBV27 and TRBJ2-7, with a tentative D call TRBD1 (5 bases). CDR1 and CDR2 (germline): MNHEY, SMNVEV (reference sequence). This CDR3 contains 13 residues. Trimming left V 8 bases short and J 4 bases short, with 15 bases between. The CDR3: CASQDSKGYEQYF. Here the CDR3 DNA reads TGTGCCAGCCAAGACAGCAAGGGTTACGAGCAGTACTTC.

The genes are TRBV5-1 and TRBJ2-5; 11 nucleotides match TRBD1. The J call is uncertain, as TRBJ2-7 better fits the DNA end. This CDR3 region has 14 residues. CDR1 and CDR2 (germline): SGHRS, YFSETQ. CDR3 DNA sequence: TGCGCCAGCAGCCCCCTGGGGACAGGGGGCGAGCAGTACTTC. The encoded protein is CASSPLGTGGEQYF.

The chain employs TRBV19 and TRBJ2-2, with D possibly called TRBD1 or TRBD2 (5 bases each). The CDR3 is 17 residues long. Trimming shortened V by 3 bases and J by 4 bases, and 18 bases separated the two germline ends. From germline, CDR1 is LNHDA and CDR2 SQIVND (reference sequence). The CDR3 reads CASSMSPGLGSTGELFF. CDR3 in DNA: TGTGCCAGTAGTATGAGCCCAGGGTTGGGGAGCACCGGGGAGCTGTTTTTT.

J is TRBJ2-1 and V is TRBV9; 7 positions agree with TRBD1. The V gene's germline CDR1 is SGDLS and CDR2 YYNGEE. Unmatched junction bases numbered 11, after V lost 0 bases and J lost 8 bases. CDR3 length: 16 residues. CDR3 protein: CASSVARDRLVDEQFF. The CDR3 DNA reads as TGTGCCAGCAGCGTAGCCCGGGACAGATTGGTCGATGAGCAGTTCTTC.

The chain couples TRBV19 to TRBJ1-2; a weak D match, TRBD1 (5 bases). Germline lookup yields CDR1 LNHDA and CDR2 SQIVND (reference sequence). The length of the CDR3 is 13 residues. Trimming left V 5 bases short and J 3 bases short, with 10 bases between. The CDR3 is CASSFTGDYGYTF. The CDR3 DNA reads TGTGCCAGTAGTTTCACAGGTGACTATGGCTACACCTTC.

This chain uses TRBV2 with TRBJ2-7; 13 nucleotides agree with TRBD2. The CDR3 consists of 15 residues. Germline loops: CDR1 SNHLY, CDR2 FYNNEI. Unmatched junction bases numbered 7, after V lost 6 bases and J lost 5 bases. The CDR3 DNA follows: TGTGCCAGCAGGGGGACTAGCGGGGCCGAGGACGAGCAGTACTTC. Protein sequence: CASRGTSGAEDEQYF.

The chain has TRBV5-5 and TRBJ2-7; 7 bases are a match to TRBD2. V shed 1 base and J 3 bases; nucleotides not matched to a gene: 10. The germline gives CDR1 SGHKS, CDR2 YYEKEE (reference sequence). The CDR3 spans 16 residues. The CDR3 region has the DNA TGTGCCAGCAGCTTGTCGGCAGCGGGACTGGGCTACGAGCAGTACTTC. Its protein is CASSLSAAGLGYEQYF.

This chain connects TRBV5-6 to TRBJ2-7, with 9 bases matching TRBD1. The V and J ends lost 4 bases and 7 bases, in that order; junction bases with no gene match: 12. The CDR3 consists of 15 residues. Germline V gives CDR1 SGHDT, CDR2 YYEEEE. CDR3 protein: CASSGNRGRSEEQYF. The CDR3 DNA follows: TGTGCCAGCAGCGGGAACAGGGGGCGGTCGGAAGAGCAGTACTTC.

The chain is built from TRBV5-6 and TRBJ2-1, with 8 bases matching TRBD1. This CDR3 region has 14 residues. V trimming: 3 bases; J trimming: 7 bases; junction bases outside the gene matches: 6. CDR1 and CDR2 from the germline V gene are SGHDT and YYEEEE. The CDR3, as DNA: TGTGCCAGCAGCTGGGGACAGGTTGTGAATGAGCAGTTCTTC. This encodes CASSWGQVVNEQFF.

The CDR3 nucleotides read TGCAGCTTCCGGGCCAAGGGCAGGGAGACCCAGTACTTC. As protein: CSFRAKGRETQYF. The chain uses TRBV29-1 and TRBJ2-5, with D hard to call. Trimming cost V 8 bases and J 5 bases, with 18 bases left between them. The germline V gene has CDR1 SQVTM and CDR2 ANQGSEA. The length of the CDR3 is 13 residues.

The chain carries TRBV7-3 and TRBJ1-2; TRBD1 aligns across 9 bases. The CDR3 loop spans 15 amino acids. V shed 5 bases, J shed 6 bases, and the junction held 10 bases outside the gene matches. Germline V gives CDR1 SGHTA, CDR2 FQGTGA. The CDR3 DNA reads TGTGCCAGCAGCCCCTACAGGGGGCCTGCTGATGGCTACACCTTC. Encoded protein: CASSPYRGPADGYTF.

The chain links TRBV4-3 to TRBJ1-2, with TRBD1 matching 9 bases. The CDR3 is 15 amino acids. Per germline, CDR1 LGHNA and CDR2 YSLEER. Germline trimming cut 2 bases from V and 2 bases from J; bases unmatched to any gene: 3. Written as DNA, the CDR3 is TGCGCCAGCAGCCAAAACAGGGGGCTCAACTATGGCTACACCTTC. Translated: CASSQNRGLNYGYTF.

V is TRBV28 and J is TRBJ1-2, with D possibly matching TRBD1 (6 bases). CDR1 is MDHEN and CDR2 is SYDVKM in the germline V gene. The CDR3 runs 13 residues. V was trimmed by 6 bases and J by 3 bases, leaving 11 bases between them. The CDR3 loop reads CASRPSGDYGYTF. The CDR3 DNA sequence: TGTGCCAGCAGGCCGTCAGGGGACTATGGCTACACCTTC.

This clone was seen only once. Its ends do not fully match the called genes, so a read error is possible. The rearrangement links TRBV11-3 to TRBJ2-3; D is perhaps TRBD1 (6 bases). Germline CDR1 is SGHNT and CDR2 is YENEEA. CDR3 length equals 12 residues. For the CDR3, the DNA is TGTGCCAGCAGCCTAGACAGGCATACGCAGTATTTT. The encoded protein is CASSLDRHTQYF.

The J gene is TRBJ1-5, the V gene TRBV27; a weak D match, TRBD1 (6 bases). CDR1 and CDR2 from the germline V gene are MNHEY and SMNVEV (reference sequence). The CDR3 sequence is 14 residues long. V was shortened by 5 bases and J by 7 bases, with 15 bases between the two germline ends. CDR3 in amino acids: CASSGGASGQPQHF. The CDR3 bases are TGTGCCAGCAGTGGGGGGGCTTCAGGACAGCCCCAGCATTTT.

The V and J genes are TRBV9 and TRBJ2-1; TRBD2 aligns across 12 bases. V was clipped by 0 bases and J by 8 bases; unmatched bases: 6. The CDR3 loop spans 16 amino acids. Germline loops: CDR1 SGDLS, CDR2 YYNGEE. CDR3 amino acids: CASSVELAGGGDEQFF. The CDR3 nucleotides are TGTGCCAGCAGCGTAGAACTAGCGGGAGGCGGGGATGAGCAGTTCTTC. The variable domain in full, completed from reference TRBV9 and TRBJ2-1, reads DSGVTQTPKHLITATGQRVTLRCSPRSGDLSVYWYQQSLDQGLQFLIQYYNGEERAKGNILERFSAQQFPDLHSELNLSSLELGDSALYFCASSVELAGGGDEQFFGPGTRLTVL.

This clone was counted only a few times. The V gene is TRBV15, the J gene TRBJ2-7; D unresolved. The ends were cut back, 1 base at V and 0 bases at J, with 13 bases in the middle. The CDR3 sequence is 16 residues long. Germline V gives CDR1 LNHNV, CDR2 YYDKDF (reference sequence). Here the CDR3 reads CATSRGSKEISYEQYF. CDR3 DNA: TGTGCCACCAGCAGAGGTTCGAAAGAGATCTCCTACGAGCAGTACTTC.

The chain carries TRBV7-8 and TRBJ1-6, with 7 bases aligning to TRBD1. Germline V gives CDR1 SGHVS, CDR2 FQNEAQ. The CDR3 contains 15 residues. Unmatched junction bases numbered 6, after V lost 5 bases and J lost 5 bases. The CDR3 region is CASSPTTGNNSPLHF. The CDR3 DNA reads TGTGCCAGCAGCCCGACGACAGGGAATAATTCACCCCTCCACTTT.

The chain carries TRBV7-8 and TRBJ1-3; D is undetermined. The ends were cut back, 1 base at V and 4 bases at J, with 8 bases in the middle. This CDR3 spans 14 amino acids. Germline CDR1 SGHVS, CDR2 FQNEAQ. The CDR3 is CASSLEYEGNTIYF. Here the CDR3 DNA reads TGTGCCAGCAGCTTAGAGTATGAAGGAAACACCATATATTTT.

The V call is TRBV6-1, the J call TRBJ1-4, with D maybe TRBD1 (6 bases). V shed 8 bases and J shed 10 bases, with 11 bases lying between them. The CDR3 contains 11 residues. Germline CDR1 and CDR2: MNHNS and SASEGT. CDR3 sequence: CASQGRGKLFF. CDR3 in DNA: TGTGCCAGCCAGGGGAGAGGAAAACTGTTTTTT.

The chain has TRBV7-2 and TRBJ2-5; no definite D call. CDR1 is SGHTA and CDR2 is FQGNSA in the germline V gene. The CDR3 has 18 residues. The V gene lost 1 base and the J gene lost 2 bases, with 20 bases spanning the gap. CDR3 coding DNA: TGTGCCAGCAGCTTAGTAAGAACTCGAAGGAGTTCTCAAGAGACCCAGTACTTC. Protein product: CASSLVRTRRSSQETQYF.

The chain joins TRBV27 to TRBJ1-2; TRBD1 matches 9 bases. Germline V gene lookup returns CDR1 MNHEY and CDR2 SMNVEV (reference sequence). The CDR3 totals 14 residues. Trimming at V came to 3 bases and at J to 7 bases, leaving 6 bases not matched to a gene. This CDR3 is CASSFSGQGIGYTF. CDR3 nucleotides: TGTGCCAGCAGTTTTTCGGGACAGGGAATTGGCTACACCTTC.